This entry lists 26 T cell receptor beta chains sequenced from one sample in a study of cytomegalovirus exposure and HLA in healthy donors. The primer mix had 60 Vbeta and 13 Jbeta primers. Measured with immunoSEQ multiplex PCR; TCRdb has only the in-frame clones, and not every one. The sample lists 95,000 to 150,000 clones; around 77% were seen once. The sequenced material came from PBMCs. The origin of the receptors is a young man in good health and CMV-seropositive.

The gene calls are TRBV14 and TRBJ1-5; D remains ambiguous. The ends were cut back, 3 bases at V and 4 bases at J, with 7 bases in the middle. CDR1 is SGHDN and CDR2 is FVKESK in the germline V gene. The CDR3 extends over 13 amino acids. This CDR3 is CASSHGGNQPQHF. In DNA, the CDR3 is TGTGCCAGCAGCCATGGAGGGAATCAGCCCCAGCATTTT.

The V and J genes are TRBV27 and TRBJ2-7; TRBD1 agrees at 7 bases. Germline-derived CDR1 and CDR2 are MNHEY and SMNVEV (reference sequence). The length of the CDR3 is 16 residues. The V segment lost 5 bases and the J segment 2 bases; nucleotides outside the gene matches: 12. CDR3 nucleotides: TGTGCCAGCAGTCCCACCGACAGGGAATCCCCCTACGAGCAGTACTTC. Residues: CASSPTDRESPYEQYF.

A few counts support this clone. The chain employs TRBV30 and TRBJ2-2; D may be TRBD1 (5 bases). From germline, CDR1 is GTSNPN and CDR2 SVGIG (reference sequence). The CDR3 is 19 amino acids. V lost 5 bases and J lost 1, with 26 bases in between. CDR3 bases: TGTGCCTGGTCCGGATTCCCCTTAAGTCGCGACAGGAACACCGGGGAGCTGTTTTTT. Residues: CAWSGFPLSRDRNTGELFF. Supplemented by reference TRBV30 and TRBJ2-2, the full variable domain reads SQTIHQWPATLVQPVGSPLSLECTVEGTSNPNLYWYRQAAGRGLQLLFYSVGIGQISSEVPQNLSASRPQDRQFILSSKKLLLSDSGFYLCAWSGFPLSRDRNTGELFFGEGSRLTVL.

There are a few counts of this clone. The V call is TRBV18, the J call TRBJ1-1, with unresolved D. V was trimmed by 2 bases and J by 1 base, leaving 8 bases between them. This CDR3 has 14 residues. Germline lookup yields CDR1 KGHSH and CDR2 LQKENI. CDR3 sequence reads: CASSPVRQNTEAFF. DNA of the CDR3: TGTGCCAGCTCACCAGTTCGACAGAACACTGAAGCTTTCTTT. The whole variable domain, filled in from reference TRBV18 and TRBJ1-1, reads NAGVMQNPRHLVRRRGQEARLRCSPMKGHSHVYWYRQLPEEGLKFMVYLQKENIIDESGMPKERFSAEFPKEGPSILRIQQVVRGDSAAYFCASSPVRQNTEAFFGQGTRLTVV.

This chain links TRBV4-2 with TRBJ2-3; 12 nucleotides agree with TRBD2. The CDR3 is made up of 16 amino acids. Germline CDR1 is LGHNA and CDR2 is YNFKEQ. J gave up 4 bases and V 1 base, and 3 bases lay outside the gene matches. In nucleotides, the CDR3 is TGTGCCAGCAGCCAAGGTTCTAGCGGGGGGGCAGATACGCAGTATTTT. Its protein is CASSQGSSGGADTQYF.

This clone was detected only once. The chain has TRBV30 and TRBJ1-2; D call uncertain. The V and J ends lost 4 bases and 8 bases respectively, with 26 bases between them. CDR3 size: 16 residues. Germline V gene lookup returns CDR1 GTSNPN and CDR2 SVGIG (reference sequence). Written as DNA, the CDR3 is TGTGCCTGGATGAGAAAATCAGGACTCCCTTCGCGGGGCTACACCTTC. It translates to CAWMRKSGLPSRGYTF. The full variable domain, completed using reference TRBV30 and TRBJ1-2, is SQTIHQWPATLVQPVGSPLSLECTVEGTSNPNLYWYRQAAGRGLQLLFYSVGIGQISSEVPQNLSASRPQDRQFILSSKKLLLSDSGFYLCAWMRKSGLPSRGYTFGSGTRLTVV.

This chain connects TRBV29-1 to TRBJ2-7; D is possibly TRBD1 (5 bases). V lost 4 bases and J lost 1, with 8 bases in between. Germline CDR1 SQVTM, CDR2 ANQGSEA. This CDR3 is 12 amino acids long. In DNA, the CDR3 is TGCAGCGTTGGCAGGGTTTCCTACGAGCAGTACTTC. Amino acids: CSVGRVSYEQYF.

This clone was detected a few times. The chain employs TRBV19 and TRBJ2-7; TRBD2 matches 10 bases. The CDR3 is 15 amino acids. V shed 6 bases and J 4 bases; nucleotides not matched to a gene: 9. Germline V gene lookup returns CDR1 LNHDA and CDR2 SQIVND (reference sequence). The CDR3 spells CASRGSGRGSYEQYF. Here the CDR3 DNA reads TGTGCCAGTAGAGGGAGCGGGAGGGGGTCGTACGAGCAGTACTTC.

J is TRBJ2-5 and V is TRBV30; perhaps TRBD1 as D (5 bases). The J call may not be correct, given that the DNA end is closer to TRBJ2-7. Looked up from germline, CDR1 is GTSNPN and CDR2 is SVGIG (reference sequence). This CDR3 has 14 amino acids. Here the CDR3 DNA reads TGTGCCTGGAGTGTGGGTCAGGGCGGCTACGAGCAGTACTTC. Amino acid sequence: CAWSVGQGGYEQYF.

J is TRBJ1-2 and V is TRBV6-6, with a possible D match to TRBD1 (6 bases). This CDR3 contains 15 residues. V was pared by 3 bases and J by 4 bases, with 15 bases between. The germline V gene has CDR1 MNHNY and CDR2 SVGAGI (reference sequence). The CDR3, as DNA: TGTGCCAGCAGTTATCGACAGGAGCTCTTCTATGGCTACACCTTC. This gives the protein CASSYRQELFYGYTF.

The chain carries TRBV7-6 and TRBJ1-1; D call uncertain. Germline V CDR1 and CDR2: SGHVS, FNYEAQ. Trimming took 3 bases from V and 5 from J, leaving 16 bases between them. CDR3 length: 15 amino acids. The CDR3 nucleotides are TGTGCCAGCAGCTTGGAGTTGGACTTGCAGACTGAAGCTTTCTTT. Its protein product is CASSLELDLQTEAFF.

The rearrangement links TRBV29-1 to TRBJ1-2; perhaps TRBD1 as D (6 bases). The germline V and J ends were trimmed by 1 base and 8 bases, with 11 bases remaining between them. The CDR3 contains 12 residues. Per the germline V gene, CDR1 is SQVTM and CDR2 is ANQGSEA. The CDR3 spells CSVEGGGRGYTF. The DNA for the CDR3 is TGCAGCGTTGAAGGGGGGGGCCGGGGCTACACCTTC.

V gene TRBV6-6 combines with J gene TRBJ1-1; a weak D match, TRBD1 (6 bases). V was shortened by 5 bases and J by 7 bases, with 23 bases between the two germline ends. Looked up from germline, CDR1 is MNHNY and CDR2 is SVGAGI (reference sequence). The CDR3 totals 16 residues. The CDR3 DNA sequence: TGTGCCAGCAGTCCCGGGACACAGAGTAGCGGGGGTGAAGCTTTCTTT. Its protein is CASSPGTQSSGGEAFF.

For the CDR3, the DNA is TGTGCCACCAGCACCGGACAGGGGGCCGAGACCCAGTACTTC. It encodes CATSTGQGAETQYF. The chain recombines TRBV15 with TRBJ2-5, with 11 bases identical to TRBD1. This CDR3 comprises 14 residues. Germline CDR1 and CDR2: LNHNV and YYDKDF (reference sequence). The J segment lost 5 bases and the V segment lost 4 bases, leaving 3 bases of the junction unmatched.

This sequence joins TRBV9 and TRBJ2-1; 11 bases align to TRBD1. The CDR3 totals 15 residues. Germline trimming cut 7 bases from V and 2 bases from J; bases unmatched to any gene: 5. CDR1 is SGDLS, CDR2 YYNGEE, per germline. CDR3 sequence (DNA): TGTGCCAGCGGACAGGGGGCGAATCCCTACAATGAGCAGTTCTTC. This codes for CASGQGANPYNEQFF.

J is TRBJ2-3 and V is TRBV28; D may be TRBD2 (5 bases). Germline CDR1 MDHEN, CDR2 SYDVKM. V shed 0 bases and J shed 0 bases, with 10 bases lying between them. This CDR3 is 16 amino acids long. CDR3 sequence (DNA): TGTGCCAGCAGTTTATGGACCAGCGGTAGCACAGATACGCAGTATTTT. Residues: CASSLWTSGSTDTQYF.

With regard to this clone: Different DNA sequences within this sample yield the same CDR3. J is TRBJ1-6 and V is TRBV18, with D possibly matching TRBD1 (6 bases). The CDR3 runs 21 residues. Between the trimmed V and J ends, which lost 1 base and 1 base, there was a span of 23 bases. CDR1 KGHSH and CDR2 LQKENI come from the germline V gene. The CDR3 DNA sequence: TGTGCCAGCTCACCACTTAAGGCCGGACAGAGTATTAGATCCTATAATTCACCCCTCCACTTT. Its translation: CASSPLKAGQSIRSYNSPLHF.

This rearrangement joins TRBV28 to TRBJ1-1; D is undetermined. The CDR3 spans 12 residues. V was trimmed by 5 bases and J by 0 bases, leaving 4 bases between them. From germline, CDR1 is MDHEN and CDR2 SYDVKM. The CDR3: CASSVLNTEAFF. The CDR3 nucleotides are TGTGCCAGCAGTGTCTTGAACACTGAAGCTTTCTTT.

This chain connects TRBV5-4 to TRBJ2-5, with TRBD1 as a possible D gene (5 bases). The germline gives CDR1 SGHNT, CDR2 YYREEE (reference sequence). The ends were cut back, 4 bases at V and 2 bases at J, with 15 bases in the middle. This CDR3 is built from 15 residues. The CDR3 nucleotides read TGTGCCAGCAGCGCAAGGGCGACAGCTCAAGAGACCCAGTACTTC. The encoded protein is CASSARATAQETQYF.

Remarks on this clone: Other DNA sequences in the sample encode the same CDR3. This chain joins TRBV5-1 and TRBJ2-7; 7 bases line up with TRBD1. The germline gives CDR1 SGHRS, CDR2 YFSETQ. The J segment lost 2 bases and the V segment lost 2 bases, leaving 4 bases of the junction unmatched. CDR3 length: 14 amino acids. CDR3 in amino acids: CASSLGQGAYEQYF. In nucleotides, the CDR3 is TGCGCCAGCAGCTTAGGGCAGGGGGCCTACGAGCAGTACTTC.

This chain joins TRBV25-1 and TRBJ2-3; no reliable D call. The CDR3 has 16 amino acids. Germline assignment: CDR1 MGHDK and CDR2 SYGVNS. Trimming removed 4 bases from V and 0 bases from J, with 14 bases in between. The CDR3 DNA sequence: TGTGCCAGCAGTGCATACGGCATACTAAGCACAGATACGCAGTATTTT. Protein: CASSAYGILSTDTQYF.

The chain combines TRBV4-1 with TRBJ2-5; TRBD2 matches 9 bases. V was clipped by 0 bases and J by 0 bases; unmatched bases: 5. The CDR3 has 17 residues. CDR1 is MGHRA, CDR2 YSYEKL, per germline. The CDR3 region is CASSQEGGRAYQETQYF. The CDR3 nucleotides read TGCGCCAGCAGCCAAGAGGGCGGGAGGGCGTACCAAGAGACCCAGTACTTC.

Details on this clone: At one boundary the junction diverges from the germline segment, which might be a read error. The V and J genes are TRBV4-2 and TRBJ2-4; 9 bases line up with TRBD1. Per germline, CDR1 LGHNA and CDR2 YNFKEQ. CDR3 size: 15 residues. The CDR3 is CASSQGQGGKNSQYF. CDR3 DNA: TGTGCCAGCAGCCAAGGACAGGGGGGTAAAAACAGTCAGTACTTC.

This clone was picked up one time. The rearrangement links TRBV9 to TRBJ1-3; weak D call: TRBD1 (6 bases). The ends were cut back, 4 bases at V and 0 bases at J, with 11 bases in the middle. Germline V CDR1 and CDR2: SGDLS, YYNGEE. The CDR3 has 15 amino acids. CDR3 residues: CASSIGTSSGNTIYF. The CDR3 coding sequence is TGTGCCAGCAGCATCGGGACAAGCTCTGGAAACACCATATATTTT.

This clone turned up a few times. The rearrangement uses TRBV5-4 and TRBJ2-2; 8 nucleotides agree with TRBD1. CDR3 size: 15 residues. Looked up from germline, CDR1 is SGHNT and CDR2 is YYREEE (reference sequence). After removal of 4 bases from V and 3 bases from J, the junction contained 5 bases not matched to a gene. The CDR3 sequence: CASSQKDRDTGELFF. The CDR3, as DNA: TGTGCCAGCAGCCAAAAGGACAGGGACACCGGGGAGCTGTTTTTT.

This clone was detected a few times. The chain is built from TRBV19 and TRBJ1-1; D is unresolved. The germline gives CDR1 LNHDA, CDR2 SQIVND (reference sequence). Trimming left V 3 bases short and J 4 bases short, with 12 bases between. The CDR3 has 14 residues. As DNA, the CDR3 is TGTGCCAGTAGTATCACGGGGTCTAGCACTGAAGCTTTCTTT. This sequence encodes CASSITGSSTEAFF.